In this sample, the clone carrying this T cell receptor beta chain turned up once. The antigen is not known. TCRdb re-analysed the 5' RACE reads in MiXCR, keeping a single row per CDR3 protein. The repertoire includes roughly 35,000 distinct CDR3 sequences, around a fifth of them detected once, and 1.5% to 1.9% sits in the top ten. The data are from a study of T-cell memory formation after mild COVID-19. Study-level information: Among the donors, TCR clusters were largely specific to each donor. Study conclusions and caveats: Shrinking CD4+ clones were chiefly CM and EM; CD8+ ones were chiefly EMRA. Several responding clones turned up in pre-infection memory, indicating that cross-reactive memory may have taken part. Whereas later expanders leaned CD4+, clones contracting day 15 to 85 showed a balanced CD4/CD8 makeup.

Germline V lookup: CDR1 DFQATT, CDR2 SNEGSKA (reference sequence). This CDR3 contains 15 residues. Trimming took off 1 base at V and 5 bases at J, with 18 bases between the two ends. The sequencing input was PBMCs or a T cell subset sorted from them (not recorded which). The chain links TRBV20-1 to TRBJ2-7; tentatively, D is TRBD2 (6 bases). This clonotype originated in an adult who had mild COVID-19 (a few samples of this study predate the infection). Cell type and time point are not known. The CDR3 DNA is TGCAGTGCTAGAGCCCTCGGGAGCAGTAAGAACGAGCAGTACTTC. Translated: CSARALGSSKNEQYF.